These 32 T cell receptor beta chains were sequenced from one sample in a study of blood T cell repertoires in COVID-19. Method: immunoSEQ multiplex PCR; TCRdb's copy keeps in-frame clones and lacks some. Of around 250,000 clones listed, around 90% were seen once; the top ten hold 0.94%. The sequenced sample consisted of peripheral blood. The receptors here all came from a woman in her thirties or forties who had recovered from COVID-19.

The chain carries TRBV11-2 and TRBJ1-1; D uncertain. CDR1 is SGHAT and CDR2 is FQNNGV in the germline V gene. Trimming took 3 bases from V and 4 from J, leaving 9 bases between them. The CDR3 contains 13 residues. The CDR3 is CASSLFGATEAFF. DNA for the CDR3: TGTGCCAGCAGCTTGTTCGGTGCCACTGAAGCTTTCTTT.

This chain connects TRBV11-2 to TRBJ2-3; 9 bases match TRBD2. The CDR3 sequence is 16 residues long. Germline V gene data show CDR1 as SGHAT and CDR2 as FQNNGV. J was trimmed by 1 base and V by 4 bases; bases with no gene match: 6. The CDR3 region has the DNA TGTGCCAGCAGCTCAATAGCGGGAGAGCGCACAGATACGCAGTATTTT. Residues: CASSSIAGERTDTQYF.

The V gene is TRBV28, the J gene TRBJ2-2; 7 bases map to TRBD1. This CDR3 comprises 13 residues. The junction had 7 bases not matched to a gene; V was cut back by 9 bases and J by 6 bases. Germline V gene sequence: CDR1 MDHEN, CDR2 SYDVKM. The CDR3 region is CARDDRVPGELFF. The CDR3 bases are TGTGCCAGGGACGACAGGGTACCCGGGGAGCTGTTTTTT.

This rearrangement joins TRBV7-8 to TRBJ2-7; TRBD2 aligns across 7 bases. This CDR3 has 14 residues. CDR1 and CDR2 from the germline V gene are SGHVS and FQNEAQ. V lost 1 base and J lost 4; bases outside the gene matches: 4. Here the CDR3 DNA reads TGTGCCAGCAGCTTAGTTTCGCGGGAGTACGAGCAGTACTTC. The encoded protein is CASSLVSREYEQYF.

J is TRBJ2-1 and V is TRBV23-1; D uncertain. TRBV23-1 carries the ORF label, with uncertain function. The CDR3 runs to 13 residues. The V and J ends lost 8 bases and 10 bases respectively, with 18 bases between them. The CDR3 loop reads CASGRRLSPEQFF. In DNA form, the CDR3 reads TGCGCCAGCGGCAGGCGCTTATCCCCCGAGCAGTTCTTC.

This rearrangement joins TRBV27 to TRBJ1-2; a weak D match, TRBD1 (5 bases). Between the trimmed V and J ends, which lost 5 bases and 2 bases, there was a span of 12 bases. Germline CDR1 MNHEY, CDR2 SMNVEV (reference sequence). The CDR3 totals 14 residues. The CDR3 region has the DNA TGTGCCAGCAGTCCGTCCAGGGTAAACTATGGCTACACCTTC. Translating it yields CASSPSRVNYGYTF.

Only one count was recorded for this clone. V and J are TRBV7-3 and TRBJ2-6; 8 bases map to TRBD1. Looked up from germline, CDR1 is SGHTA and CDR2 is FQGTGA. The CDR3 length is 15 residues. V lost 5 bases to trimming and J lost 4 bases; unmatched junction nucleotides: 4. CDR3 in amino acids: CASSATGAGANVLTF. CDR3 DNA: TGTGCCAGCAGCGCGACAGGGGCAGGGGCCAACGTCCTGACTTTC.

The chain is built from TRBV28 and TRBJ2-5; 15 bases line up with TRBD2. Trimming removed 3 bases from V and 1 base from J; junction bases left unmatched: 6. In germline, CDR1 is MDHEN, CDR2 SYDVKM. The CDR3 spans 18 residues. This CDR3 reads CASSFGGTSGRFQETQYF. CDR3 DNA: TGTGCCAGCAGTTTCGGGGGGACTAGCGGGAGGTTCCAAGAGACCCAGTACTTC.

This clone turned up a few times. The chain uses TRBV10-1 and TRBJ1-1; weak D call: TRBD1 (5 bases). The length of the CDR3 is 14 residues. V lost 5 bases to trimming and J lost 1 base, with 11 bases between them. Germline CDR1 is WNHNN and CDR2 is SYGVQD (reference sequence). This CDR3 is CASSWCGGNTEAFF. In nucleotides, the CDR3 is TGCGCCAGCAGTTGGTGCGGGGGGAACACTGAAGCTTTCTTT.

V gene TRBV6-5 combines with J gene TRBJ1-1; the D gene is possibly TRBD1 (5 bases). Germline V gives CDR1 MNHEY, CDR2 SVGAGI. This CDR3 has 14 residues. V lost 3 bases and J 3 bases, leaving 11 bases between the germline ends. CDR3 protein: CASSYQGEDTEAFF. The CDR3 DNA follows: TGTGCCAGCAGTTATCAAGGGGAGGACACTGAAGCTTTCTTT.

The chain carries TRBV28 and TRBJ1-1, with TRBD1 identical over 7 bases. This CDR3 region has 15 residues. V shed 5 bases and J 0 bases; nucleotides not matched to a gene: 6. The germline V gene encodes CDR1 MDHEN and CDR2 SYDVKM. The CDR3 region is CASSPSRGVNTEAFF. CDR3 sequence (DNA): TGTGCCAGCAGTCCCTCCAGGGGGGTGAACACTGAAGCTTTCTTT.

The chain links TRBV14 to TRBJ2-7; 13 bases fit TRBD2. The CDR3 runs to 16 residues. The V and J ends lost 4 bases and 0 bases, in that order; junction bases with no gene match: 3. Germline values: CDR1 SGHDN, CDR2 FVKESK. CDR3 protein: CASSLGLAGDSYEQYF. CDR3 DNA: TGTGCCAGCAGCCTCGGACTAGCGGGAGACTCCTACGAGCAGTACTTC.

The CDR3 nucleotides are TGTGCCAGCAGTTTCGGGGACAGGGGTGGCTACACCTTC. It codes for CASSFGDRGGYTF. The chain recombines TRBV27 with TRBJ1-2, with 10 bases lining up with TRBD1. This CDR3 contains 13 residues. V was pared by 3 bases and J by 7 bases, with 2 bases of the junction left unmatched. Germline V lookup: CDR1 MNHEY, CDR2 SMNVEV (reference sequence).

The J gene is TRBJ1-3, the V gene TRBV19; D is unresolved. This CDR3 has 14 amino acids. Trimming stripped 11 bases from V and 0 bases from J, with 14 bases between. Germline lookup yields CDR1 LNHDA and CDR2 SQIVND (reference sequence). DNA of the CDR3: TGTGCCTCCCAAGCGGGTGGCTCTGGAAACACCATATATTTT. It is translated as CASQAGGSGNTIYF.

The rearrangement links TRBV7-3 to TRBJ2-7, with D perhaps matching TRBD2 (5 bases). The CDR3 consists of 14 residues. Trimming removed 2 bases at V and 3 bases at J, with 11 bases between. The germline V gene has CDR1 SGHTA and CDR2 FQGTGA. The CDR3 nucleotides read TGTGCCAGCAGCTTATACGGGGTGAACTACGAGCAGTACTTC. Residues: CASSLYGVNYEQYF.

The CDR3 nucleotides are TGTGCCACCAGCAGAGATGTGGGACAGGTGATAACCGGGGAGCTGTTTTTT. This encodes CATSRDVGQVITGELFF. The chain joins TRBV15 to TRBJ2-2; 8 bases align to TRBD1. The germline gives CDR1 LNHNV, CDR2 YYDKDF (reference sequence). CDR3 length: 17 residues. The ends lost 0 bases at V and 5 bases at J; junction bases unmatched: 8.

In this sample, this clone turned up once. This chain joins TRBV19 and TRBJ1-1; D perhaps matches TRBD1 (6 bases). Germline CDR1 is LNHDA and CDR2 is SQIVND (reference sequence). The CDR3 is 14 amino acids. Trimming took 3 bases from V and 6 from J, leaving 14 bases between them. The CDR3 DNA follows: TGTGCCAGTAGTATCGGACAGCGGCCGGCTGAAGCTTTCTTT. Its protein product is CASSIGQRPAEAFF.

This clone showed up just once. This sequence joins TRBV7-3 and TRBJ2-5, with D maybe TRBD2 (6 bases). V gave up 5 bases and J gave up 5 bases, with 18 bases separating them. The CDR3 loop spans 15 amino acids. Germline V gene sequence: CDR1 SGHTA, CDR2 FQGTGA. The CDR3 reads CASSGSGTRGETQYF. The CDR3 DNA sequence: TGTGCCAGCAGCGGATCCGGGACTCGCGGGGAGACCCAGTACTTC.

The sample holds one count of this clone. This sequence joins TRBV12-3 or TRBV12-4 and TRBJ1-2; the D is unclear. This CDR3 spans 13 amino acids. V dropped 1 base and J dropped 2 bases, with 5 bases sitting between them. CDR3 sequence reads: CASSLGENYGYTF. The DNA for the CDR3 is TGTGCCAGCAGTTTAGGAGAAAACTATGGCTACACCTTC.

This clone came up a few times. The V and J genes are TRBV6-5 and TRBJ2-1; D possibly corresponds to TRBD2 (6 bases). Per germline, CDR1 MNHEY and CDR2 SVGAGI. This CDR3 contains 15 residues. V lost 6 bases and J lost 4, with 16 bases in between. The CDR3 nucleotides read TGTGCCAGCAGGGGAATGGGAGGCGGATACAATGAGCAGTTCTTC. It specifies CASRGMGGGYNEQFF.

The chain uses TRBV7-9 and TRBJ2-7, with unresolved D. This CDR3 is built from 17 residues. Per germline, CDR1 SEHNR and CDR2 FQNEAQ (reference sequence). V was shortened by 4 bases and J by 0 bases, with 19 bases between the two germline ends. CDR3 in DNA: TGTGCCAGCAGCTCCCCCCCATTGGCGAGGAGCTCCTACGAGCAGTACTTC. This encodes CASSSPPLARSSYEQYF. The whole variable domain, remainder taken from reference TRBV7-9 and TRBJ2-7, is DTGVSQNPRHKITKRGQNVTFRCDPISEHNRLYWYRQTLGQGPEFLTYFQNEAQLEKSRLLSDRFSAERPKGSFSTLEIQRTEQGDSAMYLCASSSPPLARSSYEQYFGPGTRLTVT.

The rearrangement joins TRBV27 to TRBJ2-7, with a weak D call TRBD2 (5 bases). This CDR3 is 14 amino acids long. Trimming left V 3 bases short and J 2 bases short, with 11 bases between. Germline V CDR1 and CDR2: MNHEY, SMNVEV (reference sequence). The CDR3 region is CASSFVGVPYEQYF. In DNA form, the CDR3 reads TGTGCCAGCAGTTTCGTGGGAGTCCCCTACGAGCAGTACTTC.

V gene TRBV20-1 combines with J gene TRBJ2-3, with 11 bases matching TRBD2. Unmatched junction bases numbered 9, after V lost 6 bases and J lost 4 bases. The CDR3 consists of 15 residues. Per germline, CDR1 DFQATT and CDR2 SNEGSKA (reference sequence). In DNA, the CDR3 is TGCAGTGCCAGTAGCGGGAGGGACAGACCAGATACGCAGTATTTT. Its protein product is CSASSGRDRPDTQYF.

This clone was counted once. The chain carries TRBV2 and TRBJ2-2, with D tentatively TRBD1 (5 bases). Deletions cut 4 bases from V and 7 bases from J, with 13 bases between. Germline CDR1 reads SNHLY; CDR2 reads FYNNEI. There are 14 residues in the CDR3. CDR3 loop: CASSGPGRDGELFF. As DNA, the CDR3 is TGTGCCAGCAGTGGCCCAGGGCGTGACGGGGAGCTGTTTTTT.

The rearrangement joins TRBV10-3 to TRBJ2-7, with 7 bases aligning to TRBD2. The CDR3 has 14 amino acids. Germline V gives CDR1 ENHRY, CDR2 SYGVKD. With V trimmed by 0 bases and J by 5 bases, 4 bases remained unmatched. The CDR3 nucleotides read TGTGCCATCAGTGAGTCGGAGGGGAGGGACGAGCAGTACTTC. Translated: CAISESEGRDEQYF.

This sequence joins TRBV20-1 and TRBJ2-7, with no clear D. The CDR3 runs 11 residues. Germline-derived CDR1 and CDR2 are DFQATT and SNEGSKA (reference sequence). Deletions cut 3 bases from V and 0 bases from J, with 3 bases between. The CDR3 bases are TGCAGTGCTAGCCACTCCTACGAGCAGTACTTC. Protein sequence: CSASHSYEQYF.

In nucleotides, the CDR3 is TGTGCCAGCAGCTACGGAATTGGAGGGAGGAATGAGCAGTTCTTC. Protein: CASSYGIGGRNEQFF. This chain uses TRBV7-2 with TRBJ2-1, with TRBD2 as a possible D gene (6 bases). This CDR3 spans 15 amino acids. V was pared by 4 bases and J by 7 bases, with 17 bases between. Germline V gene sequence: CDR1 SGHTA, CDR2 FQGNSA. Full variable domain (rest looked up from reference TRBV7-2 and TRBJ2-1): GAGVSQSPSNKVTEKGKDVELRCDPISGHTALYWYRQSLGQGLEFLIYFQGNSAPDKSGLPSDRFSAERTGGSVSTLTIQRTQQEDSAVYLCASSYGIGGRNEQFFGPGTRLTVL.

The V and J genes are TRBV30 and TRBJ1-2; 7 positions match TRBD1. Germline V CDR1 and CDR2: GTSNPN, SVGIG (reference sequence). V shed 2 bases, J shed 7 bases, and the junction held 4 bases outside the gene matches. There are 12 residues in the CDR3. The DNA of the CDR3 is TGTGCCTGGAGTTCGACAGGGCCTGGCTACACCTTC. This codes for CAWSSTGPGYTF. The entire variable domain, with the rest obtained from reference TRBV30 and TRBJ1-2, is as follows: SQTIHQWPATLVQPVGSPLSLECTVEGTSNPNLYWYRQAAGRGLQLLFYSVGIGQISSEVPQNLSASRPQDRQFILSSKKLLLSDSGFYLCAWSSTGPGYTFGSGTRLTVV.

V is TRBV29-1 and J is TRBJ2-2, with D perhaps matching TRBD2 (5 bases). Germline CDR1 and CDR2: SQVTM and ANQGSEA. This CDR3 region has 14 residues. V was shortened by 7 bases and J by 5 bases, with 17 bases between the two germline ends. The CDR3 spells CSAGEIGSTGELFF. The CDR3 nucleotides are TGCAGCGCCGGGGAAATAGGGAGTACCGGGGAGCTGTTTTTT.

The CDR3 loop is CASSQGGAAALHF. The CDR3 region has the DNA TGTGCCAGCAGCCAGGGGGGAGCGGCGGCCCTCCACTTT. This chain uses TRBV14 with TRBJ1-6; a possible D gene is TRBD1 (5 bases). CDR3 length equals 13 residues. V lost 3 bases and J lost 14, with 14 bases in between. Germline CDR1 and CDR2: SGHDN and FVKESK.

The chain uses TRBV19 and TRBJ2-3; D possibly corresponds to TRBD2 (6 bases). The V end lost 9 bases, the J end lost 2 bases, and 15 bases lay between the germline ends. The V gene's germline CDR1 is LNHDA and CDR2 SQIVND (reference sequence). The CDR3 runs to 14 residues. The CDR3 DNA reads TGTGCCAGCCGCCCCGGGGGACCCACAGATACGCAGTATTTT. It is translated as CASRPGGPTDTQYF.

The chain recombines TRBV18 with TRBJ1-2; D is possibly TRBD1 (5 bases). Looked up from germline, CDR1 is KGHSH and CDR2 is LQKENI. The CDR3 runs to 13 residues. V lost 6 bases, J lost 3 bases, and 11 bases lay in between. CDR3 in DNA: TGTGCCAGCTCCCGTGACAGCGACTATGGCTACACCTTC. Encoded protein: CASSRDSDYGYTF. The full variable domain, rest sourced from reference TRBV18 and TRBJ1-2, is NAGVMQNPRHLVRRRGQEARLRCSPMKGHSHVYWYRQLPEEGLKFMVYLQKENIIDESGMPKERFSAEFPKEGPSILRIQQVVRGDSAAYFCASSRDSDYGYTFGSGTRLTVV.